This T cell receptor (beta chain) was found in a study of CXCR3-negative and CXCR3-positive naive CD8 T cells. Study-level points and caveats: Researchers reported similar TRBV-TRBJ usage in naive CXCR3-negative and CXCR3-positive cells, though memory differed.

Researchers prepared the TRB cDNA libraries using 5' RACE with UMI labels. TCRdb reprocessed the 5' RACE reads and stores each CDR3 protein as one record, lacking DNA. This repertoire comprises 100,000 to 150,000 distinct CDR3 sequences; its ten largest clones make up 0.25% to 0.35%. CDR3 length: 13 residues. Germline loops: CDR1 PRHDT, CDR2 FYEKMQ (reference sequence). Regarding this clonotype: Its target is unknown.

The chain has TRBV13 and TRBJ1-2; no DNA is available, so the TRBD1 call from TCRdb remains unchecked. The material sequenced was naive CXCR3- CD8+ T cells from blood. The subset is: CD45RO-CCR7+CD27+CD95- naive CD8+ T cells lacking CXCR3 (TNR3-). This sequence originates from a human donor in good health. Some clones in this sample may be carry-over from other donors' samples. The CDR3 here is CASSPGTPFPYTF.